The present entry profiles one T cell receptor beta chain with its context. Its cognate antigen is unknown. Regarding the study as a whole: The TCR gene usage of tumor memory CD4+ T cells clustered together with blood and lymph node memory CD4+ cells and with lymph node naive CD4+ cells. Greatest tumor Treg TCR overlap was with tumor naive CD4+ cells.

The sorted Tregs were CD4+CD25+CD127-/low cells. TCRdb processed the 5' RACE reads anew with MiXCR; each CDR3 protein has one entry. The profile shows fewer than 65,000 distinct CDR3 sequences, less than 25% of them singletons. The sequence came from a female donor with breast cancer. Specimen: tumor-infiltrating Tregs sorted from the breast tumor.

The CDR3 loop reads CSAGGLAEYNEQFF. The CDR3 DNA sequence: TGCAGTGCTGGGGGACTAGCGGAATACAATGAGCAGTTCTTC. The chain links TRBV20-1 to TRBJ2-1; 11 bases agree with TRBD2. This CDR3 is 14 amino acids long. Per the germline V gene, CDR1 is DFQATT and CDR2 is SNEGSKA (reference sequence). With V trimmed by 5 bases and J by 4 bases, 4 bases remained unmatched.